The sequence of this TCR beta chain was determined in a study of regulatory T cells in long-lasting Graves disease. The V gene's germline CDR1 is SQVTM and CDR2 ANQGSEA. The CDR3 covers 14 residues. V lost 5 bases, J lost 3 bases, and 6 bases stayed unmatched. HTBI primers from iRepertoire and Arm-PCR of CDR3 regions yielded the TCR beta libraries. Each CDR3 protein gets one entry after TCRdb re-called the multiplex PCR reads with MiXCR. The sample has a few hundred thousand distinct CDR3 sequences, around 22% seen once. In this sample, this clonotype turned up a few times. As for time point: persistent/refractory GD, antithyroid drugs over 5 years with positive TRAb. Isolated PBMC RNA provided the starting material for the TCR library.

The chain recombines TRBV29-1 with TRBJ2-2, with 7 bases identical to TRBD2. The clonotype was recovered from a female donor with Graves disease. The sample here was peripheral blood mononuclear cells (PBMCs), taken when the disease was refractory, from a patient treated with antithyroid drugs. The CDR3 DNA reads TGCAGCGTTTCGCCTAGCGGTTACACCGGGGAGCTGTTTTTT. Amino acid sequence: CSVSPSGYTGELFF.